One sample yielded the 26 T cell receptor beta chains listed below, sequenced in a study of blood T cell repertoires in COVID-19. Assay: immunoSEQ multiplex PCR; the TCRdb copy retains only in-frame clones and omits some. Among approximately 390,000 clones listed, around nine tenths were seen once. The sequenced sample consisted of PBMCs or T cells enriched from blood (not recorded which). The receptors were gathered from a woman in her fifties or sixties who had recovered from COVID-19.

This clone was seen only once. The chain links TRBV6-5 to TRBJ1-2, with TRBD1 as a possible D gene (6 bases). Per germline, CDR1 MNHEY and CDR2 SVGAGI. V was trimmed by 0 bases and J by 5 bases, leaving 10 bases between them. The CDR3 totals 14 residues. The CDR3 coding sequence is TGTGCCAGCAGTTACTCGAAGGGGGGGTATGGCTACACCTTC. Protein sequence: CASSYSKGGYGYTF.

CDR3 in amino acids: CASSILAGGYQPQHF. For the CDR3, the DNA is TGTGCCAGTAGTATTCTCGCCGGGGGGTATCAGCCCCAGCATTTT. The chain is built from TRBV19 and TRBJ1-5; tentatively, D is TRBD1 (5 bases). Per the germline V gene, CDR1 is LNHDA and CDR2 is SQIVND (reference sequence). CDR3 size: 15 residues. V was pared by 3 bases and J by 5 bases, with 14 bases between.

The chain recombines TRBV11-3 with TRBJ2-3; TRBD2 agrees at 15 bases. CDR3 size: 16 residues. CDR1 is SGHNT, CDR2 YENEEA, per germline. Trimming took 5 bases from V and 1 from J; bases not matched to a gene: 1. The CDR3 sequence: CASSRTSGGGTDTQYF. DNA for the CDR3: TGTGCCAGCAGCCGGACTAGCGGGGGGGGCACAGATACGCAGTATTTT. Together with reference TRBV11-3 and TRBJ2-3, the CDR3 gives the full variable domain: EAGVVQSPRYKIIEKKQPVAFWCNPISGHNTLYWYLQNLGQGPELLIRYENEEAVDDSQLPKDRFSAERLKGVDSTLKIQPAELGDSAVYLCASSRTSGGGTDTQYFGPGTRLTVL.

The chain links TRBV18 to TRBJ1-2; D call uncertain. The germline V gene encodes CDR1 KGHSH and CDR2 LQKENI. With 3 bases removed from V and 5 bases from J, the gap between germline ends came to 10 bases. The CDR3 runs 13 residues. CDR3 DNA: TGTGCCAGCTCACCGGGCATTGAGTATGGCTACACCTTC. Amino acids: CASSPGIEYGYTF.

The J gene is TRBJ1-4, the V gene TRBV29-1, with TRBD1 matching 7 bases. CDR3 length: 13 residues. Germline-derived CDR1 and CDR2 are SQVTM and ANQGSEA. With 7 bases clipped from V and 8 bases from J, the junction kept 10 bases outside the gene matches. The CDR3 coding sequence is TGCAGCGCCACAGGGGCAGGGGTAGAAAAACTGTTTTTT. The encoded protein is CSATGAGVEKLFF.

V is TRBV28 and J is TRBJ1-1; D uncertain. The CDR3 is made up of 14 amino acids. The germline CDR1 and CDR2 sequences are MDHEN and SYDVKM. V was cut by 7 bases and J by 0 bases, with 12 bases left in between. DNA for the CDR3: TGTGCCAGCACCCCCTCGCCGGTGAACACTGAAGCTTTCTTT. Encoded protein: CASTPSPVNTEAFF.

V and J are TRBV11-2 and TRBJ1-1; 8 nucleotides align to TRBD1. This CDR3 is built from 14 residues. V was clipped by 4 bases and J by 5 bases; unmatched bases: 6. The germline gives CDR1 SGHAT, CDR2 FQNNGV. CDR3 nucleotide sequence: TGTGCCAGCAGCTCCGGGACAGGTGTGACTGAAGCTTTCTTT. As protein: CASSSGTGVTEAFF.

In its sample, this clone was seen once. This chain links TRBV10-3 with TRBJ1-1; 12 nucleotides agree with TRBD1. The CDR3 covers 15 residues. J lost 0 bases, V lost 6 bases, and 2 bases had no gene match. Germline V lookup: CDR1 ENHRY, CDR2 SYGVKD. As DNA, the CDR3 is TGTGCCATCAGGGGACAGGGGGCCATGAACACTGAAGCTTTCTTT. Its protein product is CAIRGQGAMNTEAFF.

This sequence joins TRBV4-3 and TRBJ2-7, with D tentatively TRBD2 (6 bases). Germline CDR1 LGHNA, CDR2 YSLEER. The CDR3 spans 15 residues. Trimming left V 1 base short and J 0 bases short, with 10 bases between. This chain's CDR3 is CASSQGRLGSYEQYF. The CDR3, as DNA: TGCGCCAGCAGCCAAGGGCGACTAGGCTCCTACGAGCAGTACTTC.

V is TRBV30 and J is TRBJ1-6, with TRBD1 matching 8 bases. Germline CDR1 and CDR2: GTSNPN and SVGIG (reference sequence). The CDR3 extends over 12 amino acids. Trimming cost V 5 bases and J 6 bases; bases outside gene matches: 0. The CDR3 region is CAWDRGNSPLHF. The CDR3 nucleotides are TGTGCCTGGGACAGGGGTAATTCACCCCTCCACTTT.

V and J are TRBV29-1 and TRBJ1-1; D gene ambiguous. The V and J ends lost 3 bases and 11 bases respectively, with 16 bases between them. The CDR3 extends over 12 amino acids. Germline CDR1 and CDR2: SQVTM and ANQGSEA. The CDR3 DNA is TGCAGCGTTGATCCTGGCGCGGGTGGCGCTTTCTTT. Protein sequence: CSVDPGAGGAFF.

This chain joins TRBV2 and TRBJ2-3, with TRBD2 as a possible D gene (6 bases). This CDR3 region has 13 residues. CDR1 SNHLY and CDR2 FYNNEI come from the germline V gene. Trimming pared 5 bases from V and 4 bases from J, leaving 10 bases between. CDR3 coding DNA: TGTGCCAGCAGTCGGGACTCTCCAGATACGCAGTATTTT. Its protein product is CASSRDSPDTQYF.

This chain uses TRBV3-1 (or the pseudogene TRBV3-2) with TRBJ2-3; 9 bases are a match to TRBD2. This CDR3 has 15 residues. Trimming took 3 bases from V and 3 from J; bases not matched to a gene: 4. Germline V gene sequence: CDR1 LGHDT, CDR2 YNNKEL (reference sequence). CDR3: CASSQPGLATDTQYF. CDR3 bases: TGTGCCAGCAGCCAGCCGGGACTAGCAACAGATACGCAGTATTTT.

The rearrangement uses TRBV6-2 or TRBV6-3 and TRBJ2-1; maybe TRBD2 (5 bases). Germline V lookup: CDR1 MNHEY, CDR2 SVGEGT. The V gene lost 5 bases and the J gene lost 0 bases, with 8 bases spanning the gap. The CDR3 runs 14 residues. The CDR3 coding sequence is TGTGCCAGCAGTGTAGCGAACTCCTACAATGAGCAGTTCTTC. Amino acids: CASSVANSYNEQFF.

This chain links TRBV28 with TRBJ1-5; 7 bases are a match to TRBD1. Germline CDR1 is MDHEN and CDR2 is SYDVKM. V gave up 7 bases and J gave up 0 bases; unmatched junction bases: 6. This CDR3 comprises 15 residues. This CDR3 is CASIQGGNSNQPQHF. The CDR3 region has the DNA TGTGCCAGCATCCAGGGGGGAAATAGCAATCAGCCCCAGCATTTT.

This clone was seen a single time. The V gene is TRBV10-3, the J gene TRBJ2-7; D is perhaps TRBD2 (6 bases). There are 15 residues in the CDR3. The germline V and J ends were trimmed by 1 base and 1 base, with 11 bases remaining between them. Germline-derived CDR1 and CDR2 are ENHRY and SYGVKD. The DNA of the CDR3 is TGTGCCATCAGTGAGTTGGAGGGAATATCCTACGAGCAGTACTTC. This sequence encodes CAISELEGISYEQYF.

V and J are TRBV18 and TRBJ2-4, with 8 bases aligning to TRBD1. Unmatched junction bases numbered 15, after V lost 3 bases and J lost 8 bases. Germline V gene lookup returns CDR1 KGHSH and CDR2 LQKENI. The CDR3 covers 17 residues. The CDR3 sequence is CASSPPAGGPDIDIQYF. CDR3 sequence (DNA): TGTGCCAGCTCACCCCCGGCAGGGGGCCCAGACATAGACATTCAGTACTTC.

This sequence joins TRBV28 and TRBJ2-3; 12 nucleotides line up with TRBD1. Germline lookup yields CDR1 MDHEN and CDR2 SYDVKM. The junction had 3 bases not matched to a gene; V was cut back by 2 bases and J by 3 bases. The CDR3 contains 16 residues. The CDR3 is CASSLGDRGRTDTQYF. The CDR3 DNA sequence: TGTGCCAGCAGTTTAGGGGACAGGGGGCGGACAGATACGCAGTATTTT.

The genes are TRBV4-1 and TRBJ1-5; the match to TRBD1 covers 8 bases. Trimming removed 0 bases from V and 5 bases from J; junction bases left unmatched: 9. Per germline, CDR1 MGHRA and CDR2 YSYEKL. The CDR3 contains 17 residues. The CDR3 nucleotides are TGCGCCAGCAGCCAAGACGCGGTGAGACAGGGGTATCAGCCCCAGCATTTT. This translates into CASSQDAVRQGYQPQHF.

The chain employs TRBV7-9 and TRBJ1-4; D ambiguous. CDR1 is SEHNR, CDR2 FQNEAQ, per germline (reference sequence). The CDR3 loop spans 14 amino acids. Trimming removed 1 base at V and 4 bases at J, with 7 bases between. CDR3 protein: CASSLVTGNEKLFF. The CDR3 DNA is TGTGCCAGCAGCTTAGTCACGGGTAATGAAAAACTGTTTTTT. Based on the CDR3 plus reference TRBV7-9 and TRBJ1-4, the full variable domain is DTGVSQNPRHKITKRGQNVTFRCDPISEHNRLYWYRQTLGQGPEFLTYFQNEAQLEKSRLLSDRFSAERPKGSFSTLEIQRTEQGDSAMYLCASSLVTGNEKLFFGSGTQLSVL.

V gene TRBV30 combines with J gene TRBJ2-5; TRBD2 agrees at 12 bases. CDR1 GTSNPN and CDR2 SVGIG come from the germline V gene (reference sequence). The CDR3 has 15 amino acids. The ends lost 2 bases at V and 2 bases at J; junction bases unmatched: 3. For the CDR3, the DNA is TGTGCCTGGAGTTACGGACTAGCGGGGCAAGAGACCCAGTACTTC. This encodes CAWSYGLAGQETQYF.

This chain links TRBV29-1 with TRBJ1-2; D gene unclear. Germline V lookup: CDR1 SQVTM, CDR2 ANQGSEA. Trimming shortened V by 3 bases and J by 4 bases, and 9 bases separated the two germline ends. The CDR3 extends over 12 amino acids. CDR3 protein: CSVEAGRYGYTF. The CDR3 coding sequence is TGCAGCGTTGAGGCAGGTCGCTATGGCTACACCTTC.

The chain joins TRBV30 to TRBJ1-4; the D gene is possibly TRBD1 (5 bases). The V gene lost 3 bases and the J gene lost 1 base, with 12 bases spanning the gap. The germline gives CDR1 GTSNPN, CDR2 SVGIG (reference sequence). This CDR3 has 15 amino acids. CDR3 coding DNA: TGTGCCTGGAGCGCAAACGGGGGAACTAATGAAAAACTGTTTTTT. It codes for CAWSANGGTNEKLFF.

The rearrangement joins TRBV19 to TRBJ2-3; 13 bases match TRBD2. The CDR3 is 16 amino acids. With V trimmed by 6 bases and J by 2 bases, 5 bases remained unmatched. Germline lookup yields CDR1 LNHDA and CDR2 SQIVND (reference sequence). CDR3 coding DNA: TGTGCCAGTAGCCTGGGACTAGCGGGGCTCACAGATACGCAGTATTTT. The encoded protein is CASSLGLAGLTDTQYF.

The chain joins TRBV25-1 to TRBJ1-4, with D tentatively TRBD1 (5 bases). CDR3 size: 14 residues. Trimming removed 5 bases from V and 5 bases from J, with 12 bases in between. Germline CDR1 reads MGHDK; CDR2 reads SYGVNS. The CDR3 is CASSPAGKNEKLFF. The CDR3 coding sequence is TGTGCCAGCAGTCCCGCAGGGAAGAATGAAAAACTGTTTTTT.

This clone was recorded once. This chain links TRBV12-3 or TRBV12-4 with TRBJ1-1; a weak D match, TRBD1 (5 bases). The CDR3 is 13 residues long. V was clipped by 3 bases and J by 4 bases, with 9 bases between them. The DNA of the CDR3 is TGTGCCAGCAGTTTCGCAGGGCGCACTGAAGCTTTCTTT. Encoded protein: CASSFAGRTEAFF.